The clone carrying this TCR beta chain was picked up one time. This entry comes from a study of blood T cell repertoires in COVID-19. The V end was cut by 0 bases, the J end by 5 bases, with 17 bases between. CDR3 length: 16 residues. Looked up from germline, CDR1 is MNHEY and CDR2 is SVGAGI. In the authors' methods: It was from reference gene primer amplification that nucleated cell counts were estimated. Repertoires were generated with immunoSEQ multiplex PCR, while TCRdb's copy carries only in-frame clones and drops some. V, J and clone size reflect that table, while D and trimming were determined from the DNA. The repertoire includes a few hundred thousand clones, 86% of them detected once, and over 7.5% sits in the top ten.

The chain couples TRBV6-5 to TRBJ2-7; D might be TRBD2 (6 bases). Source material: peripheral blood. The sequence was collected from a man in his forties who had recovered from COVID-19. This chain's CDR3 is CASSYSILEGFNEQYF. Written as DNA, the CDR3 is TGTGCCAGCAGTTACTCGATCTTGGAGGGGTTCAACGAGCAGTACTTC.